What follows describes a single T cell receptor (beta chain). The antigen remains undetermined. V was shortened by 5 bases and J by 5 bases, with 19 bases between the two germline ends. CDR3 length: 16 residues. The germline V gene has CDR1 SGHVS and CDR2 FQNEAQ. The data are from a study of CD8 T cells in ankylosing spondylitis. Study-wide points: Typical of ankylosing spondylitis blood, it appeared, was a TCR beta motif of seven to nine highly homologous variants. Disease-associated clones were CD8+ and fairly uncommon in peripheral blood. In ankylosing spondylitis patients, matched synovial fluid reportedly showed significant enrichment of disease-linked clones.

Libraries of TCR beta came from quantitative 5'-RACE with molecular barcodes. From the 5' RACE reads, TCRdb called clonotypes with MiXCR, one entry per CDR3 protein. The table lists 250,000 or so distinct CDR3 sequences, 18% of them singletons. The sequence derives from a male donor with ankylosing spondylitis or in good health (not recorded which). The V call is TRBV7-8, the J call TRBJ1-5; tentative D call: TRBD1 (5 bases). The sample consisted of blood, either unsorted or a sorted T cell fraction (not recorded which). The CDR3 is CASSAKLGQLDQPQHF. CDR3 sequence (DNA): TGTGCCAGCAGCGCCAAGTTGGGGCAGCTCGATCAGCCCCAGCATTTT.